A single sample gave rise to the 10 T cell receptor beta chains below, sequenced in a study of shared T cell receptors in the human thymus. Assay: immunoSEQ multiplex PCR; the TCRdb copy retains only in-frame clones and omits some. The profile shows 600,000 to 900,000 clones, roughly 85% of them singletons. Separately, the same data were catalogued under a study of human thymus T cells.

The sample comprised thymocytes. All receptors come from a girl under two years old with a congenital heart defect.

The CDR3, as DNA: TGTGCCAGCAGTGAAAGTCAGGCTCGGGGCTACACCTTC. Amino acid sequence: CASSESQARGYTF. This chain links TRBV2 with TRBJ1-2; the D is unclear. The CDR3 covers 13 residues. V was trimmed by 2 bases and J by 8 bases, leaving 12 bases between them. CDR1 SNHLY and CDR2 FYNNEI come from the germline V gene. Complete variable domain (other parts from reference TRBV2 and TRBJ1-2): EPEVTQTPSHQVTQMGQEVILRCVPISNHLYFYWYRQILGQKVEFLVSFYNNEISEKSEIFDDQFSVERPDGSNFTLKIRSTKLEDSAMYFCASSESQARGYTFGSGTRLTVV.

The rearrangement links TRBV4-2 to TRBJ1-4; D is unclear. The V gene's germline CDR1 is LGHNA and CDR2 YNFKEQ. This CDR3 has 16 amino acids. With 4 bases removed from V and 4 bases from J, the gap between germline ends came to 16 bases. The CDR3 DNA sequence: TGTGCCAGCAGCCCATTCTTTGCAGGATTTAATGAAAAACTGTTTTTT. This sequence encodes CASSPFFAGFNEKLFF.

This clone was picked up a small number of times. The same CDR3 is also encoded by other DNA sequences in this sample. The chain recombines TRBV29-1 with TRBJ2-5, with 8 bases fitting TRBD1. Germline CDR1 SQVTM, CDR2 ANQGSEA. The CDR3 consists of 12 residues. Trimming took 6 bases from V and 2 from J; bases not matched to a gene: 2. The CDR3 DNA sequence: TGCAGCGTGGACAGGGAGCAAGAGACCCAGTACTTC. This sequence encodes CSVDREQETQYF. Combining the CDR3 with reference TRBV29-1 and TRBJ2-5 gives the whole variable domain SAVISQKPSRDICQRGTSLTIQCQVDSQVTMMFWYRQQPGQSLTLIATANQGSEATYESGFVIDKFPISRPNLTFSTLTVSNMSPEDSSIYLCSVDREQETQYFGPGTRLLVL.

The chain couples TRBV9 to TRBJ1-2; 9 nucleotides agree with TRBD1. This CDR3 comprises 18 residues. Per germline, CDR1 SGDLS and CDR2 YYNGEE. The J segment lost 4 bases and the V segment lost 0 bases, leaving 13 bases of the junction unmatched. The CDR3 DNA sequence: TGTGCCAGCAGCGTAGGGGACAGGGAATCAGTCACCATCTATGGCTACACCTTC. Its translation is CASSVGDRESVTIYGYTF. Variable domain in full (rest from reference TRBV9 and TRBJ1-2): DSGVTQTPKHLITATGQRVTLRCSPRSGDLSVYWYQQSLDQGLQFLIQYYNGEERAKGNILERFSAQQFPDLHSELNLSSLELGDSALYFCASSVGDRESVTIYGYTFGSGTRLTVV.

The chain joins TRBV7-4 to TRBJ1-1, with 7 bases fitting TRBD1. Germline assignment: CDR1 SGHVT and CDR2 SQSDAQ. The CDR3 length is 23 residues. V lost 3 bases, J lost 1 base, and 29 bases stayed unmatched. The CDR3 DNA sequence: TGTGCCAGCAGCTTCCCGATTAGTTGCGTTTTGGGGAGGAGGGGGCTTAGGAACACTGAAGCTTTCTTT. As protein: CASSFPISCVLGRRGLRNTEAFF.

The CDR3 is CASSLGLDTDTQYF. The CDR3 region has the DNA TGCGCCAGCAGCTTGGGGCTAGACACAGATACGCAGTATTTT. The chain joins TRBV5-1 to TRBJ2-3; D remains unclear. V was cut by 0 bases and J by 2 bases, with 7 bases left in between. This CDR3 contains 14 residues. Germline V gives CDR1 SGHRS, CDR2 YFSETQ.

The CDR3 DNA follows: TGTGCCAGCAGTCTGAGGGTTTGGGGCTACACCTTC. Its protein product is CASSLRVWGYTF. V gene TRBV6-1 combines with J gene TRBJ1-2; D call uncertain. V was trimmed by 5 bases and J by 8 bases, leaving 12 bases between them. The CDR3 has 12 amino acids. In germline, CDR1 is MNHNS, CDR2 SASEGT.

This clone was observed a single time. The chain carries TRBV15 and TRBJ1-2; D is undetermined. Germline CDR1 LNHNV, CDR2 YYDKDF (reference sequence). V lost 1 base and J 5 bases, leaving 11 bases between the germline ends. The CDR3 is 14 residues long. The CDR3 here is CATSRGDGIYGYTF. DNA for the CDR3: TGTGCCACCAGCAGAGGTGACGGGATATATGGCTACACCTTC.

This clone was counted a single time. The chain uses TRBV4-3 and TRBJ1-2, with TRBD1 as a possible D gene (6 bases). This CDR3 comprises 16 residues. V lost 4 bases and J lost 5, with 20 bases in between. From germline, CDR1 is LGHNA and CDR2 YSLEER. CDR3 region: CASSLGGAGEEYGYTF. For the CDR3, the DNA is TGCGCCAGCAGCCTCGGGGGGGCAGGGGAGGAGTATGGCTACACCTTC.

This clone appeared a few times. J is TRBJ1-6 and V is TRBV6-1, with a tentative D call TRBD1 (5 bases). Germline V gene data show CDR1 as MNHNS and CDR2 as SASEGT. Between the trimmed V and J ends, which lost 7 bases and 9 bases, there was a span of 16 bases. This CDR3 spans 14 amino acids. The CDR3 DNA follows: TGTGCCAGCACCGGATATGGGGGGTTTTCACCCCTCCACTTT. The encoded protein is CASTGYGGFSPLHF.